This TCR beta chain was identified in a study of T cells after yellow fever vaccination. TCRdb passed the 5' RACE reads through MiXCR, listing each CDR3 protein once. The sample consists of about 340,000 distinct CDR3 sequences, approximately 3.9% of them appearing once. Germline loops: CDR1 LGHDT, CDR2 YNNKEL (reference sequence). V lost 1 base, J lost 1 base, and 7 bases lay in between. The CDR3 spans 14 residues. The receptor was isolated from a man aged 18 to 30 who received the YFV17D yellow fever vaccine. The rearrangement joins TRBV3-1 to TRBJ1-2; no clear D. The sample here was PBMCs, taken 5 days after the yellow fever booster vaccination. The CDR3 sequence is CASSQGSDNYGYTF. The CDR3, as DNA: TGTGCCAGCAGCCAAGGGTCCGATAACTATGGCTACACCTTC.